This TCR beta chain was found in a study of cytomegalovirus exposure and HLA in healthy donors. The sample holds one count of this clone. J gave up 7 bases and V 8 bases, and 11 bases lay outside the gene matches. There are 13 residues in the CDR3. Germline V CDR1 and CDR2: SQVTM, ANQGSEA. This PCR relied on a set of 60 Vbeta primers and 13 Jbeta primers. Only in-frame clones appear in the TCRdb table, and some are missing; sequencing was by immunoSEQ multiplex PCR. The data hold around 130,000 clones, with about 78% observed a single time. Sequences were obtained from PBMCs. This sequence originates from a man in his fifties in good health and CMV-seronegative. The V and J genes are TRBV29-1 and TRBJ2-7, with 10 bases lining up with TRBD1. The CDR3 loop reads CSFSLDRGEEQYF. As DNA, the CDR3 is TGCAGCTTCTCTCTGGACAGGGGGGAGGAGCAGTACTTC.